Below, one T cell receptor beta chain is given with its context. This sample stems from a study of shared clonotypes between healthy human individuals. This CDR3 contains 14 residues. Germline V CDR1 and CDR2: SGHTA, FQGNSA. Trimming took 6 bases from V and 0 from J, leaving 8 bases between them. CD8 cells regarded as naive lacked CD45RO, were positively chosen for CCR7, and omitted terminally differentiated effector memory CD45RA+ cells. Produced via immunoSEQ multiplex PCR; TCRdb's table is partial and in-frame only. The top ten clones hold approximately 1.6% of a sample with some 2.1 million clones, over 85% of them seen once.

The source material was naive CD8+ T cells from PBMCs. The rearrangement links TRBV7-2 to TRBJ2-2; D not resolved. This TCR was sampled from a man aged 18 to 30 in good health. Some clones in this sample may be carry-over from other donors' samples. CDR3 nucleotide sequence: TGTGCCAGCAGAAGGCCCCCGAACACCGGGGAGCTGTTTTTT. Protein: CASRRPPNTGELFF.